This T cell receptor beta chain originates from a study of T cell responses to AZD1222 COVID-19 vaccine. Some clones are missing from TCRdb's copy, which holds only in-frame ones; the method was immunoSEQ multiplex PCR. The top ten clones hold roughly 1.8% of a sample with around 100,000 clones, around 90% of them seen once. This CDR3 spans 15 amino acids. From germline, CDR1 is DFQATT and CDR2 SNEGSKA (reference sequence). Between the trimmed V and J ends, which lost 3 bases and 4 bases, there was a span of 16 bases. Specimen: peripheral blood, collected on day 0 of AZD1222 vaccination. The chain is built from TRBV20-1 and TRBJ2-1, with D perhaps matching TRBD1 (6 bases). The sequence was collected from an adult in good health. The CDR3 DNA is TGCAGTGCTAGTTCCGTTATGCAGGGGTACAATGAGCAGTTCTTC. Its translation is CSASSVMQGYNEQFF.